The entry that follows covers one T cell receptor (beta chain) sequence. Its antigen is unknown. This specimen belongs to a study of shared clonotypes between healthy human individuals. About the research overall: Used for every donor were three CD4 naive, three CD4 memory, two CD8 naive and one CD8 memory plate. Study results and limitations: Sampling involved blood alone; tissue repertoires likely differ. Estimated richness was generally greater in naive than memory subsets.

None of the donors, who were healthy HIV-negative adults, had recently had acute infections or vaccinations. The CDR3 is 13 residues long. Trimming stripped 4 bases from V and 3 bases from J, with 10 bases between. Germline CDR1 is SGHAT and CDR2 is FQDESV (reference sequence). The table came from immunoSEQ multiplex PCR; TCRdb's copy has only in-frame clones and leaves some out. Here the sample spans roughly 2,300,000 clones, around 92% being singletons. The chain joins TRBV11-1 to TRBJ2-7, with a possible D match to TRBD1 (5 bases). The specimen was naive CD4+ T cells from PBMCs. Subset described: CD45RA+ positively selected. This receptor was taken from a young man in good health. Some clones in this sample may be carry-over from other donors' samples. CDR3 in DNA: TGTGCCAGCAGCTCCTTGCAGGGCTACGAGCAGTACTTC. It encodes CASSSLQGYEQYF.